The clone carrying this T cell receptor beta chain was recorded a few times. Its target is unknown. CDR1 and CDR2 (germline): LNHNV, YYDKDF (reference sequence). The CDR3 consists of 16 residues. Trimming took 1 base from V and 0 from J, leaving 12 bases between them. The source of the sample is a study of beta chain features in type 1 diabetes. Using CD45RO/CCR7/CD25/CD127/CD95/CD27, CD4+ naive, central memory, regulatory and stem cell-like memory cells were sorted. Study conclusions and caveats: Shorter TCRB CDR3s, moderately but significantly so, were found in Type 1 diabetes patients in all four CD4+ subsets. Equally in patients and controls, shorter templates might have been favored by PCR.

The sequenced template was cDNA made from the entire isolated RNA. Data came from immunoSEQ multiplex PCR; TCRdb stores just in-frame clones and leaves some out. The sample has some 350,000 clones; roughly a tenth are singletons. The source of this sequence is a man aged 30-40 years with type 1 diabetes. The genes are TRBV15 and TRBJ2-5, with D possibly matching TRBD2 (6 bases). Sequencing input: central memory CD4+ T cells from blood. The CDR3 nucleotides read TGTGCCACCAGCAGAGCGCCCGGGGGTTACCAAGAGACCCAGTACTTC. Its translation: CATSRAPGGYQETQYF. Using reference TRBV15 and TRBJ2-5 for the parts outside the CDR3, the full variable domain is DAMVIQNPRYQVTQFGKPVTLSCSQTLNHNVMYWYQQKSSQAPKLLFHYYDKDFNNEADTPDNFQSRRPNTSFCFLDIRSPGLGDTAMYLCATSRAPGGYQETQYFGPGTRLLVL.